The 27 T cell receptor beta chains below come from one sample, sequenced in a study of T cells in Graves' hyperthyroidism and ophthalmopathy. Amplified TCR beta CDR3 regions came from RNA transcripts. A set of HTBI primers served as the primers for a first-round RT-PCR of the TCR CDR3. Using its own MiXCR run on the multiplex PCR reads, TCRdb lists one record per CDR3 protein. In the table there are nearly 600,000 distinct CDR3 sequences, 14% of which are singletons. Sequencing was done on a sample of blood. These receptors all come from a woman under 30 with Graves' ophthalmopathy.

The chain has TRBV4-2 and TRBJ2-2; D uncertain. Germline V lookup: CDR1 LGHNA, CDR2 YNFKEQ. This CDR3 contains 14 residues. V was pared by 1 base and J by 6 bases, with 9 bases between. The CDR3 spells CASSQVSGAGELFF. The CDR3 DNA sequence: TGTGCCAGCAGCCAAGTTTCCGGAGCCGGGGAGCTGTTTTTT.

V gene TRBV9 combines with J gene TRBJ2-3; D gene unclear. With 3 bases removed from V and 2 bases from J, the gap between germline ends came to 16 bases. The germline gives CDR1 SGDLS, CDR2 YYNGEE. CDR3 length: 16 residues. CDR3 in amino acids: CASSARTTWDTDTQYF. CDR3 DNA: TGTGCCAGCAGCGCCCGGACGACGTGGGACACAGATACGCAGTATTTT.

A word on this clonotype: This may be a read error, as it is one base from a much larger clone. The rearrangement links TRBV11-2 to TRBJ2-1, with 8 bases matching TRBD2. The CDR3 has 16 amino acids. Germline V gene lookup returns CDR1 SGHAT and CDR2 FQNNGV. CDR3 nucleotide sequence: TGCGCCAGCAGCCAAACTAGCGGAGCGCCCTACAATGAGCAGTTCTTC. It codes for CASSQTSGAPYNEQFF.

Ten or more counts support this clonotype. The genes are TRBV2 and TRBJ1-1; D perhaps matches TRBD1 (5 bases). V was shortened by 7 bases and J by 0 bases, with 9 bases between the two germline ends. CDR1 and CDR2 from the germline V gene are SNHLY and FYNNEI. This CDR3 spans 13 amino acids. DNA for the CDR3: TGTGCCAGCATCGGGGCGGTGAACACTGAAGCTTTCTTT. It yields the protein CASIGAVNTEAFF.

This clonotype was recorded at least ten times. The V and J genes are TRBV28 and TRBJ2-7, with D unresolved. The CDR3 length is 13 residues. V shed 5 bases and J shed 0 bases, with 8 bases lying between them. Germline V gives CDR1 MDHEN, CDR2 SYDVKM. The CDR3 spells CASSRSYSYEQYF. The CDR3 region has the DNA TGTGCCAGCAGTCGGAGCTACTCCTACGAGCAGTACTTC.

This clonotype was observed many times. The DNA for the CDR3 is TGTGCCAGTAGTATACGACAGGGGGTGGGCGAGCAGTACTTC. This gives the protein CASSIRQGVGEQYF. This sequence joins TRBV19 and TRBJ2-7; 9 nucleotides match TRBD1. CDR3 length equals 14 residues. The germline gives CDR1 LNHDA, CDR2 SQIVND (reference sequence). J gave up 6 bases and V 2 bases, and 5 bases lay outside the gene matches.

The CDR3 coding sequence is TGCAGTGCTAGAGAGGAGTGGGGGACAGGGGGCGATGGCTATGGCTACACCTTC. Amino acids: CSAREEWGTGGDGYGYTF. V is TRBV20-1 and J is TRBJ1-2; 12 nucleotides line up with TRBD1. V lost 0 bases, J lost 4 bases, and 12 bases stayed unmatched. Germline lookup yields CDR1 DFQATT and CDR2 SNEGSKA (reference sequence). The CDR3 covers 18 residues.

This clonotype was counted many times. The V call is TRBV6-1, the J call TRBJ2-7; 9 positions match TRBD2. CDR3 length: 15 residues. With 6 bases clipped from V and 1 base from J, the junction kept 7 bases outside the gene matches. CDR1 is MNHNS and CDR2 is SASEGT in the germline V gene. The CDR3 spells CASSPSGLASYEQYF. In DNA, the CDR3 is TGTGCCAGCAGCCCTTCCGGACTAGCGTCCTACGAGCAGTACTTC.

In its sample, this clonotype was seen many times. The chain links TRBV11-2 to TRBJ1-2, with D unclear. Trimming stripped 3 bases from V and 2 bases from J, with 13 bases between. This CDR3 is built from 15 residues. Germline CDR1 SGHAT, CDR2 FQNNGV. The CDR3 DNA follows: TGTGCCAGCAGCTTCGTAGAGGGAAGGAACTATGGCTACACCTTC. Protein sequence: CASSFVEGRNYGYTF.

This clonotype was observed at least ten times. CDR3 amino acids: CASSFSGGGQPQHF. The CDR3, as DNA: TGTGCCAGCAGTTTTTCAGGGGGCGGGCAGCCCCAGCATTTT. The chain recombines TRBV7-2 with TRBJ1-5, with 8 bases lining up with TRBD1. The CDR3 totals 14 residues. V shed 6 bases and J 7 bases; nucleotides not matched to a gene: 8. Per the germline V gene, CDR1 is SGHTA and CDR2 is FQGNSA.

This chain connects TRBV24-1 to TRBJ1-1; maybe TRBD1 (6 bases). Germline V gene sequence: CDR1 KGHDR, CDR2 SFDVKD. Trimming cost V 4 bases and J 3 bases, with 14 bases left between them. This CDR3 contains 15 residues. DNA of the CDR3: TGTGCCACCAGTGACCCGGGGAGGGGGGACACTGAAGCTTTCTTT. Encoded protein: CATSDPGRGDTEAFF.

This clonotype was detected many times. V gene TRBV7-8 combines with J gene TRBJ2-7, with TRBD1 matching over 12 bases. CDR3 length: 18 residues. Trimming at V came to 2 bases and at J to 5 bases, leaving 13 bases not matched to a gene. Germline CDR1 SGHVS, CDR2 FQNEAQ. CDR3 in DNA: TGTGCCAGCAGCTTATCGTCGTTTGGGGGACAGGGGGCCGACGAGCAGTACTTC. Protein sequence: CASSLSSFGGQGADEQYF.

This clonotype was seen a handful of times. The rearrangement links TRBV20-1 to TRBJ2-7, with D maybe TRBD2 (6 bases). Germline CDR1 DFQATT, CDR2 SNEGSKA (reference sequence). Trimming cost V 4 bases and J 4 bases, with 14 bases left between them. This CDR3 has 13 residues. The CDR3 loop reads CSANRDGGYEQYF. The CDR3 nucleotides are TGCAGTGCTAACCGGGACGGGGGTTACGAGCAGTACTTC.

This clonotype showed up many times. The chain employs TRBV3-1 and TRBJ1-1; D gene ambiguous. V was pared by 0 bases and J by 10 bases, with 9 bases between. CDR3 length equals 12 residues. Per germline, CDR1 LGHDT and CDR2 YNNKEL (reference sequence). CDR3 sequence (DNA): TGTGCCAGCAGCCAAGAAGAGCGTCGAGCTTTCTTT. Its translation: CASSQEERRAFF.

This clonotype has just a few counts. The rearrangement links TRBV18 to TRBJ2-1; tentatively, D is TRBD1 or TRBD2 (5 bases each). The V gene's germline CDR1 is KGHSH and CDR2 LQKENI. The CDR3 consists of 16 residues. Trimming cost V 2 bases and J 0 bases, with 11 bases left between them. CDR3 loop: CASSPDGGSSYNEQFF. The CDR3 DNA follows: TGTGCCAGCTCACCAGATGGGGGAAGCTCCTACAATGAGCAGTTCTTC.

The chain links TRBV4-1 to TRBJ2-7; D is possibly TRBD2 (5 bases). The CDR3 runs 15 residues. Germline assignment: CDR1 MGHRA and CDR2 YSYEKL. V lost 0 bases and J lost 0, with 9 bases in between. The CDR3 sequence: CASSQEPSLSYEQYF. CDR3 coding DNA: TGCGCCAGCAGCCAAGAACCTAGCCTCTCCTACGAGCAGTACTTC.

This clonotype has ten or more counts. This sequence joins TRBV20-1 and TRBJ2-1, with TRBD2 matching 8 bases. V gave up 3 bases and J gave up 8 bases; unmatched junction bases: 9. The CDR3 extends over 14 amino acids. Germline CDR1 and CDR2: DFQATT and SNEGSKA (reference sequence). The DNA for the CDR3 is TGCAGTGCTAGTTTGGTAGCGGGAAGGGATGAGCAGTTCTTC. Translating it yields CSASLVAGRDEQFF.

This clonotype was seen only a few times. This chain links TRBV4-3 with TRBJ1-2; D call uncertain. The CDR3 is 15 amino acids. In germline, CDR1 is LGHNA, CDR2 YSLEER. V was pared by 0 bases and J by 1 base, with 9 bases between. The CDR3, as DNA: TGCGCCAGCAGCCAAGAGTCTGAGCTTAACTATGGCTACACCTTC. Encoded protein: CASSQESELNYGYTF.

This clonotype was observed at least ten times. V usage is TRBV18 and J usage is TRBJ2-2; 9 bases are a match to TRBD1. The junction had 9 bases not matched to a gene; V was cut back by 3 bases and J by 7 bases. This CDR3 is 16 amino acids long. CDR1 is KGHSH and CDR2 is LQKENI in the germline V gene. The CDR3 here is CASSPLRDRAIGELFF. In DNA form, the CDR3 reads TGTGCCAGCTCACCCCTTCGGGACAGGGCGATCGGGGAGCTGTTTTTT.

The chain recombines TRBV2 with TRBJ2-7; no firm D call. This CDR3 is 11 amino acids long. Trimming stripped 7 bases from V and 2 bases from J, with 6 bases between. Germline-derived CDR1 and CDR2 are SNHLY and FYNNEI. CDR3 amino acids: CASTETYEQYF. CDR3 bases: TGTGCCAGCACAGAGACCTACGAGCAGTACTTC.

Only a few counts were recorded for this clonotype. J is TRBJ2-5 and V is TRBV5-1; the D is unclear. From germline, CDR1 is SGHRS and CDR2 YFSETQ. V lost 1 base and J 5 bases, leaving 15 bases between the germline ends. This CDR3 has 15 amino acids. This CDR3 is CASSLMAAPAETQYF. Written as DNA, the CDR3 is TGCGCCAGCAGCTTGATGGCAGCGCCCGCGGAGACCCAGTACTTC.

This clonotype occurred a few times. The DNA of the CDR3 is TGTGCCAGCACGTCTTCAGGGGCAGATACGCAGTATTTT. It yields the protein CASTSSGADTQYF. This chain connects TRBV25-1 to TRBJ2-3; TRBD1 might be the D (6 bases). This CDR3 spans 13 amino acids. Germline lookup yields CDR1 MGHDK and CDR2 SYGVNS. Trimming took 7 bases from V and 4 from J, leaving 12 bases between them.

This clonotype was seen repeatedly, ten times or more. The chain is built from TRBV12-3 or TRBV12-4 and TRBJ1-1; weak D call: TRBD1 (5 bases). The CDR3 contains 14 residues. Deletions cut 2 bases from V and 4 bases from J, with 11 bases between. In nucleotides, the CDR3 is TGTGCCAGCAGTTTACTGGGGGGAGGCACTGAAGCTTTCTTT. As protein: CASSLLGGGTEAFF.

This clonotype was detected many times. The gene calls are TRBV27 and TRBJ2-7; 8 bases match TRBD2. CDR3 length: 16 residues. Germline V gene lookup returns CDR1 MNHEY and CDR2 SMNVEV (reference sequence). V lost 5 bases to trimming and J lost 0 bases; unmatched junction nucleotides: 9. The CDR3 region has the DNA TGTGCCAGCAGTCCCGCCGGACTAGCAGGCTCCTACGAGCAGTACTTC. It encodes CASSPAGLAGSYEQYF.

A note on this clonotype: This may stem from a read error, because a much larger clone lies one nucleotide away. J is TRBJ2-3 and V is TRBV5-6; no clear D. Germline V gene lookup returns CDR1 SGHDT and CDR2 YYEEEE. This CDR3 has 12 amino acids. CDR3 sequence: CASSPGRNTLYF. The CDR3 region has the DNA TGTGCCAGCAGCCCCGGACGGAATACGCTGTATTTT.

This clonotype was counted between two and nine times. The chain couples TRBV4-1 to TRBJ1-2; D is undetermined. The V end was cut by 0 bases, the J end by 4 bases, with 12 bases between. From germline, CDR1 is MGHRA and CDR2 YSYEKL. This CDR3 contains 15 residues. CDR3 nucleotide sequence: TGCGCCAGCAGCCAAGATCCAGCAGGTCCCTATGGCTACACCTTC. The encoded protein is CASSQDPAGPYGYTF.

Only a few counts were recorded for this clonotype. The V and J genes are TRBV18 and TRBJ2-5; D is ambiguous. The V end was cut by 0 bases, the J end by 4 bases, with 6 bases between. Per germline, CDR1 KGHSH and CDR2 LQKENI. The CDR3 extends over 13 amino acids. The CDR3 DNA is TGTGCCAGCTCACCACCGGTTTTAGAGACCCAGTACTTC. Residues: CASSPPVLETQYF.